Listed here is a single T cell receptor beta chain. Its target is not known. PCR involved 60 Vbeta and 13 Jbeta primers. Generated by immunoSEQ multiplex PCR, the TCRdb table keeps only in-frame clones and is missing some. In the table there are around 150,000 clones, about 82% of which are singletons. This sample was taken from a study of cytomegalovirus exposure and HLA in healthy donors. At the time of sampling, donors were nominally healthy, though unrecorded immune exposures were likely. Broader study findings: In a later analysis, HLA-associated beta chains showed higher expansion and lower generation probabilities than comparable chains. There were 160 or so TCR beta chains listed as cytomegalovirus-associated. With later analysis, a missense DCLRE1C variant became linked to TCR beta V- and J-gene trimming.

This CDR3 contains 14 residues. V was trimmed by 4 bases and J by 7 bases, leaving 17 bases between them. Sequenced input: PBMCs. This receptor was taken from a man aged 30 to 45 in good health and CMV-seronegative. V usage is TRBV23-1 and J usage is TRBJ2-7, with D maybe TRBD2 (5 bases). TRBV23-1 is an ORF, with its function uncertain. The CDR3 nucleotides are TGCGCCAGCAGTCTCGGACCCGCGACGGGAGAGCAGTACTTC. Its protein is CASSLGPATGEQYF.